The 20 T cell receptor beta chains below come from one sample, sequenced in a study of patients and donors after allogeneic stem cell transplantation. TCRdb re-called the RT-PCR reads through MiXCR, storing one row per CDR3 protein. Here the sample spans a few hundred thousand distinct CDR3 sequences, around 40% being singletons. The specimen was blood, either unsorted or a sorted T cell fraction (not recorded which). These receptors all come from a human donor who was either an allogeneic HSCT recipient or a stem cell or donor lymphocyte infusion donor (not recorded which). It is not recorded whose cells these are; they may come from a transplant donor.

The rearrangement links TRBV12-3 or TRBV12-4 to TRBJ1-4, with 8 bases matching TRBD1. The V and J ends lost 6 bases and 10 bases, in that order; junction bases with no gene match: 13. The CDR3 extends over 15 amino acids. The CDR3 DNA reads TGTGCCAGCAGCACTACGACAGGGGCTATTCCAAAACTGTTTTTT. Its translation: CASSTTTGAIPKLFF.

This clonotype was found a few times. The chain uses TRBV5-1 and TRBJ1-2; 10 nucleotides align to TRBD1. The CDR3 extends over 15 amino acids. Germline V gene lookup returns CDR1 SGHRS and CDR2 YFSETQ. Losses at the gene ends were 2 bases for V and 6 bases for J; bases not matched to a gene: 7. CDR3 coding DNA: TGCGCCAGCAGCTTAGGCCGTGGGACAGGGGATGGCTACACCTTC. This translates into CASSLGRGTGDGYTF.

This clonotype was recorded a few times. This chain joins TRBV6-2 or TRBV6-3 and TRBJ1-3, with TRBD1 identical over 7 bases. The CDR3 runs 18 residues. From germline, CDR1 is MNHEY and CDR2 SVGEGT. Germline trimming cut 0 bases from V and 10 bases from J; bases unmatched to any gene: 18. The CDR3 reads CASSYSNRGAFMERTIYF. The CDR3 region has the DNA TGTGCCAGCAGTTACTCGAACAGGGGCGCCTTTATGGAACGGACCATATATTTT.

V is TRBV29-1 and J is TRBJ2-2; no definite D call. The CDR3 loop spans 14 amino acids. Germline CDR1 and CDR2: SQVTM and ANQGSEA. V was trimmed by 4 bases and J by 1 base, leaving 10 bases between them. The CDR3 DNA reads TGCAGCGTTGCGCGTCTAGAGAACACCGGGGAGCTGTTTTTT. This sequence encodes CSVARLENTGELFF.

This clonotype was recorded only once. This sequence joins TRBV5-1 and TRBJ2-5; D gene ambiguous. This CDR3 has 15 amino acids. CDR1 is SGHRS, CDR2 YFSETQ, per germline. The V gene lost 1 base and the J gene lost 1 base, with 11 bases spanning the gap. CDR3 loop: CASSLFPAAQETQYF. CDR3 sequence (DNA): TGCGCCAGCAGCTTGTTCCCGGCAGCCCAAGAGACCCAGTACTTC.

The chain uses TRBV19 and TRBJ2-1, with a tentative D call TRBD1 (6 bases). With 6 bases removed from V and 4 bases from J, the gap between germline ends came to 16 bases. The germline V gene has CDR1 LNHDA and CDR2 SQIVND (reference sequence). This CDR3 spans 15 amino acids. The CDR3 sequence: CASRAPGHLYNEQFF. Here the CDR3 DNA reads TGTGCCAGTAGGGCCCCGGGACACCTATACAATGAGCAGTTCTTC.

This chain connects TRBV20-1 to TRBJ1-1, with D perhaps matching TRBD1 (5 bases). CDR3 length: 12 residues. V lost 6 bases to trimming and J lost 4 bases, with 12 bases between them. CDR1 DFQATT and CDR2 SNEGSKA come from the germline V gene (reference sequence). As DNA, the CDR3 is TGCAGTGCCCACGTGGGGGGCACTGAAGCTTTCTTT. It is translated as CSAHVGGTEAFF.

The chain combines TRBV5-1 with TRBJ1-3; D perhaps matches TRBD1 (5 bases). CDR1 is SGHRS, CDR2 YFSETQ, per germline. This CDR3 region has 14 residues. With 4 bases removed from V and 3 bases from J, the gap between germline ends came to 11 bases. CDR3 sequence (DNA): TGCGCCAGCAGCGCCGACAGCTTTGGAAACACCATATATTTT. Encoded protein: CASSADSFGNTIYF. The whole variable domain, filled in from reference TRBV5-1 and TRBJ1-3, reads KAGVTQTPRYLIKTRGQQVTLSCSPISGHRSVSWYQQTPGQGLQFLFEYFSETQRNKGNFPGRFSGRQFSNSRSEMNVSTLELGDSALYLCASSADSFGNTIYFGEGSWLTVV.

This clonotype was seen ten or more times. The rearrangement uses TRBV20-1 and TRBJ2-4; D remains unclear. The CDR3 runs to 14 residues. Per the germline V gene, CDR1 is DFQATT and CDR2 is SNEGSKA (reference sequence). V shed 3 bases and J shed 0 bases, with 9 bases lying between them. The CDR3 region has the DNA TGCAGTGCTAGTAGTTCTTTAGCCAAAAACATTCAGTACTTC. Its protein is CSASSSLAKNIQYF.

This chain uses TRBV21-1 with TRBJ1-6; TRBD1 is the table's D call and was not checked against the DNA. TRBV21-1 constitutes a pseudogene. The CDR3 runs 15 residues. For the CDR3, the DNA is TGTGCCAGCAGCAAAGTCGGGGGGCAGGTGTCACCCCTCCACTTT. Translated: CASSKVGGQVSPLHF.

This clonotype was observed a handful of times. The chain couples TRBV20-1 to TRBJ2-7, with D perhaps given as TRBD1 or TRBD2 (6 bases each). V was cut by 2 bases and J by 4 bases, with 12 bases left in between. Germline V gives CDR1 DFQATT, CDR2 SNEGSKA (reference sequence). The CDR3 is 13 amino acids. CDR3 amino acids: CSARRGPRYEQYF. CDR3 bases: TGCAGTGCTAGACGGGGGCCTCGGTACGAGCAGTACTTC.

The V gene is TRBV12-3 or TRBV12-4, the J gene TRBJ1-3; D is unclear. Trimming took off 9 bases at V and 9 bases at J, with 6 bases between the two ends. The CDR3 is 9 amino acids. The CDR3 loop reads CARYCTIYF. CDR3 nucleotides: TGTGCCAGATATTGCACCATATATTTT.

V is TRBV12-3 or TRBV12-4 and J is TRBJ1-2; no clear D. This CDR3 is 13 amino acids long. V lost 3 bases to trimming and J lost 9 bases, with 14 bases between them. CDR3 in amino acids: CASSFGPSPRYTF. CDR3 bases: TGTGCCAGCAGTTTCGGACCGTCCCCCCGCTACACCTTC.

The chain has TRBV25-1 and TRBJ1-1, with TRBD1 matching 9 bases. This CDR3 region has 17 residues. V lost 3 bases and J lost 0; bases outside the gene matches: 8. CDR1 is MGHDK and CDR2 is SYGVNS in the germline V gene. The CDR3 region is CASSEAPGTGLNTEAFF. The CDR3 DNA is TGTGCCAGCAGTGAGGCCCCCGGGACAGGGTTGAACACTGAAGCTTTCTTT.

This chain links TRBV28 with TRBJ1-4; perhaps TRBD1 as D (5 bases). The CDR3 is made up of 12 amino acids. Germline V gene data show CDR1 as MDHEN and CDR2 as SYDVKM. V was pared by 6 bases and J by 6 bases, with 8 bases between. The CDR3 coding sequence is TGTGCCAGCAGACTCAGGGATGAAAAACTGTTTTTT. Translating gives CASRLRDEKLFF.

The rearrangement links TRBV5-5 to TRBJ1-5; D gene ambiguous. CDR1 is SGHKS, CDR2 YYEKEE, per germline (reference sequence). The CDR3 is 15 residues long. V shed 0 bases and J shed 5 bases, with 12 bases lying between them. The CDR3 sequence is CASSLDPRLYQPQHF. The CDR3 nucleotides read TGTGCCAGCAGCTTGGACCCCCGGCTTTATCAGCCCCAGCATTTT.

Worth noting for this clonotype: Germline and junction disagree at one end, which may indicate a read error. The gene calls are TRBV29-1 and TRBJ2-7; TRBD1 might be the D (6 bases). Germline-derived CDR1 and CDR2 are SQVTM and ANQGSEA. This CDR3 is 10 amino acids long. This CDR3 is CSVLRGEQYF. In nucleotides, the CDR3 is TGTAGCGTTCTCAGGGGCGAGCAGTACTTC.

The genes are TRBV5-1 and TRBJ2-7; perhaps TRBD2 as D (5 bases). Deletions cut 3 bases from V and 4 bases from J, with 8 bases between. This CDR3 has 12 amino acids. Germline values: CDR1 SGHRS, CDR2 YFSETQ. The chain's CDR3 is CASSWPGYEQYF. The CDR3 DNA reads as TGCGCCAGCAGCTGGCCGGGGTACGAGCAGTACTTC.

This clonotype has a handful of counts. V and J are TRBV29-1 and TRBJ2-1; 8 nucleotides line up with TRBD1. Trimming removed 7 bases from V and 6 bases from J; junction bases left unmatched: 2. Germline V gene lookup returns CDR1 SQVTM and CDR2 ANQGSEA. The CDR3 length is 11 residues. CDR3 region: CSADRGNEQFF. The DNA of the CDR3 is TGCAGCGCCGACAGGGGCAATGAGCAGTTCTTC.

At least ten counts were recorded for this clonotype. V usage is TRBV6-6 and J usage is TRBJ1-1, with D uncertain. V was shortened by 6 bases and J by 1 base, with 15 bases between the two germline ends. The germline CDR1 and CDR2 sequences are MNHNY and SVGAGI (reference sequence). The CDR3 extends over 15 amino acids. CDR3 region: CASSPKFLGNTEAFF. CDR3 nucleotides: TGTGCCAGCAGCCCCAAATTTCTCGGGAACACTGAAGCTTTCTTT.